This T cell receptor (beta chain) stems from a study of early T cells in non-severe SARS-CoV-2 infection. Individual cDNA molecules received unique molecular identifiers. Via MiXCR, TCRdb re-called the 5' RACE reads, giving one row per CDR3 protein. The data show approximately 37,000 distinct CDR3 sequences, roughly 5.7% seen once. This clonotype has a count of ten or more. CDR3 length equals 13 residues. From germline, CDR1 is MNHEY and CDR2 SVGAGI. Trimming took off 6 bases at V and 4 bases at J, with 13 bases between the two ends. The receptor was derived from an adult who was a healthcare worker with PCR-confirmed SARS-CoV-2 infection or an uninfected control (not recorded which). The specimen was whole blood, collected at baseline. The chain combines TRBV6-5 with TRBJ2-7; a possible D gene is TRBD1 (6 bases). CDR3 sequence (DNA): TGTGCCAGCAGGGCCTCGACAGGTTACGAGCAGTACGTC. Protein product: CASRASTGYEQYV.